This TCR beta chain comes out of a study of cytomegalovirus exposure and HLA in healthy donors. At the level of the study: As an earlier analysis found, 150 million to 200 million T cells yielded 100 million to 130 million unique TCR beta sequences.

Details on this clone: Its antigen is unidentified.

The germline CDR1 and CDR2 sequences are MNHNY and SVGAGI (reference sequence). V trimming: 8 bases; J trimming: 0 bases; junction bases outside the gene matches: 12. This CDR3 has 16 amino acids. The study's findings and limits: There were three CMV-associated chains whose specificity for CMV antigens was confirmed in vitro.

Researchers ran the PCR with 60 Vbeta and 13 Jbeta primers. This table comes from immunoSEQ multiplex PCR, and its TCRdb copy is limited to in-frame clones, with some not included. The table lists more than 90,000 clones, roughly 79% of them singletons. The sequence derives from a man aged 40-55 years in good health and CMV-seronegative. V gene TRBV6-6 combines with J gene TRBJ1-2; TRBD1 agrees at 7 bases. Sequenced: PBMCs. Here the CDR3 DNA reads TGTGCCAGCGTACCCGGGACAGATCCACCTAACTATGGCTACACCTTC. Protein: CASVPGTDPPNYGYTF.